The 5 T cell receptor beta chains given below trace back to one sample, sequenced in a study of blood T cell repertoires in COVID-19. This table comes from immunoSEQ multiplex PCR, and its TCRdb copy is limited to in-frame clones, with some not included. The data hold tens of thousands of clones, with around four fifths observed a single time. Sequenced input: peripheral blood. Receptors were obtained from a woman aged 55-69 years with acute or convalescent COVID-19.

V and J are TRBV20-1 and TRBJ1-6, with D perhaps TRBD1 (6 bases). The CDR3 extends over 15 amino acids. Germline CDR1 and CDR2: DFQATT and SNEGSKA (reference sequence). The V end was cut by 6 bases, the J end by 10 bases, with 22 bases between. The CDR3 DNA reads TGCAGTGCCAGTGGCGGCGGGGGGCGATCCTCACCCCTCCACTTT. Translating gives CSASGGGGRSSPLHF.

The gene calls are TRBV15 and TRBJ2-6; the match to TRBD2 covers 7 bases. With 8 bases clipped from V and 0 bases from J, the junction kept 7 bases outside the gene matches. Germline values: CDR1 LNHNV, CDR2 YYDKDF (reference sequence). This CDR3 is 16 amino acids long. The CDR3 spells CATESGTRSGANVLTF. CDR3 coding DNA: TGTGCCACCGAGAGCGGGACCCGCTCTGGGGCCAACGTCCTGACTTTC.

The V call is TRBV3-1 (or the pseudogene TRBV3-2), the J call TRBJ2-5, with D uncertain. Germline V gives CDR1 LGHDT, CDR2 YNNKEL (reference sequence). This CDR3 comprises 13 residues. Trimming shortened V by 0 bases and J by 5 bases, and 7 bases separated the two germline ends. CDR3 in amino acids: CASSQDPRETQYF. CDR3 DNA sequence: TGTGCCAGCAGCCAAGATCCTAGGGAGACCCAGTACTTC.

The count of this clone is one. The chain links TRBV3-1 (or the pseudogene TRBV3-2) to TRBJ1-3, with D perhaps matching TRBD1 (5 bases). Trimming left V 0 bases short and J 4 bases short, with 16 bases between. The CDR3 covers 17 residues. Germline CDR1 and CDR2: LGHDT and YNNKEL (reference sequence). This CDR3 is CASSQDNRRGRGNTIYF. In DNA, the CDR3 is TGTGCCAGCAGCCAAGATAACAGGCGAGGCCGGGGAAACACCATATATTTT.

The table lists this clone with a few counts. The V call is TRBV7-3, the J call TRBJ1-1; D remains unclear. V was clipped by 5 bases and J by 6 bases, with 13 bases between them. This CDR3 is built from 13 residues. Germline V gene lookup returns CDR1 SGHTA and CDR2 FQGTGA. CDR3 sequence: CASSRSWQSEAFF. CDR3 bases: TGTGCCAGCAGCCGATCGTGGCAGTCTGAAGCTTTCTTT.